This T cell receptor beta chain was sequenced during a study of T-cell memory formation after mild COVID-19. General observations from the study: From day 15 to 85, contracting clones were balanced between CD4 and CD8, whereas later expanders leaned toward CD4+. Detection of some responders pre-infection suggested pre-existing cross-reactive memory T cells participated. Still unconfirmed is whether the second-wave clones peaking on day 37 recognized SARS-CoV-2.

The 5'RACE method, run with constant-segment primers, produced TCR alpha and TCR beta cDNA libraries (carrying sample barcodes and UMIs). TCRdb independently ran MiXCR on the 5' RACE reads; one entry per CDR3 protein. Among fewer than 90,000 distinct CDR3 sequences listed, roughly 14% were seen once. To note about this clonotype: Its antigen is not known.

The TCR comes from an adult woman who had mild COVID-19 (a few samples of this study predate the infection). Cell type and time point are not known. The specimen was PBMCs or a T cell subset sorted from them (not recorded which).

The CDR3 nucleotides are TGTGCCAGCAGCTTAGACCGGACGATAGGAAACACCATATATTTT. This gives the protein CASSLDRTIGNTIYF. The chain links TRBV11-2 to TRBJ1-3; no clear D gene. Germline V gives CDR1 SGHAT, CDR2 FQNNGV. This CDR3 comprises 15 residues. V dropped 0 bases and J dropped 4 bases, with 10 bases sitting between them. Based on the CDR3 plus reference TRBV11-2 and TRBJ1-3, the full variable domain is EAGVAQSPRYKIIEKRQSVAFWCNPISGHATLYWYQQILGQGPKLLIQFQNNGVVDDSQLPKDRFSAERLKGVDSTLKIQPAKLEDSAVYLCASSLDRTIGNTIYFGEGSWLTVV.